Below are 9 T cell receptor beta chains sequenced from a single sample in a study of T cell clones after liver transplantation. Assay: immunoSEQ multiplex PCR; the TCRdb copy retains only in-frame clones and omits some. Of 50,000 or so clones listed, roughly 90% are singletons. Here the sequenced sample was CD8+ T cells from blood, taken 12 months after liver transplant. The receptors were sampled from a human patient who received a liver transplant. The T cells may partly be graft donor cells.

CDR3 DNA: TGTGCCAGTAGTATGGACAGGGAGGTGGAGACCCAGTACTTC. Protein: CASSMDREVETQYF. This rearrangement joins TRBV19 to TRBJ2-5; 8 nucleotides agree with TRBD1. The V gene end was trimmed by 3 bases and the J gene end by 5 bases; junction bases not matched to a gene: 5. The CDR3 contains 14 residues. Germline values: CDR1 LNHDA, CDR2 SQIVND (reference sequence).

CDR3 amino acids: CASSLADENTEAFF. The CDR3 coding sequence is TGTGCCAGCAGCTTGGCGGACGAGAACACTGAAGCTTTCTTT. This chain joins TRBV5-8 and TRBJ1-1; D gene unclear. The germline gives CDR1 SGHTS, CDR2 YDEGEE. V lost 0 bases, J lost 1 base, and 7 bases lay in between. The CDR3 has 14 amino acids.

V usage is TRBV7-9 and J usage is TRBJ2-7, with unresolved D. The V end lost 1 base, the J end lost 6 bases, and 22 bases lay between the germline ends. Germline loops: CDR1 SEHNR, CDR2 FQNEAQ (reference sequence). This CDR3 comprises 17 residues. In DNA, the CDR3 is TGTGCCAGCAGCTTAGGGGGAAGCGAACGCTCATCCGTCGAGCAGTACTTC. Its translation: CASSLGGSERSSVEQYF.

The chain couples TRBV5-4 to TRBJ1-2, with TRBD1 matching 7 bases. V lost 4 bases, J lost 13 bases, and 16 bases stayed unmatched. From germline, CDR1 is SGHNT and CDR2 YYREEE (reference sequence). The CDR3 covers 14 residues. The CDR3 DNA is TGTGCCAGCAGCCAGGGTGAGGGACAGTTGTTTCCCACCTTC. As protein: CASSQGEGQLFPTF.

V is TRBV5-4 and J is TRBJ2-1; 7 nucleotides match TRBD1. The CDR3 totals 15 residues. The germline CDR1 and CDR2 sequences are SGHNT and YYREEE (reference sequence). J was trimmed by 3 bases and V by 0 bases; bases with no gene match: 3. This CDR3 reads CASSLAGQFYNEQFF. CDR3 bases: TGTGCCAGCAGCTTGGCGGGACAGTTCTACAATGAGCAGTTCTTC. The full variable domain, its missing parts supplied by reference TRBV5-4 and TRBJ2-1, is ETGVTQSPTHLIKTRGQQVTLRCSSQSGHNTVSWYQQALGQGPQFIFQYYREEENGRGNFPPRFSGLQFPNYSSELNVNALELDDSALYLCASSLAGQFYNEQFFGPGTRLTVL.

V gene TRBV29-1 combines with J gene TRBJ1-1; D perhaps matches TRBD1 (5 bases). Germline-derived CDR1 and CDR2 are SQVTM and ANQGSEA. Trimming cost V 6 bases and J 6 bases, with 11 bases left between them. The CDR3 covers 11 residues. The CDR3: CSVDRGAEAFF. Here the CDR3 DNA reads TGCAGCGTAGACCGGGGGGCTGAAGCTTTCTTT.

This chain links TRBV28 with TRBJ2-3; D is possibly TRBD1 or TRBD2 (5 bases each). Germline lookup yields CDR1 MDHEN and CDR2 SYDVKM. There are 21 residues in the CDR3. V was cut by 5 bases and J by 5 bases, with 35 bases left in between. The CDR3 region is CASSLLFNRGPIPPWQDTQYF. The CDR3 DNA sequence: TGTGCCAGCAGTCTCTTATTCAACCGGGGCCCCATACCACCTTGGCAAGATACGCAGTATTTT.

The rearrangement joins TRBV27 to TRBJ2-7; D is undetermined. The CDR3 sequence is 14 residues long. CDR1 and CDR2 (germline): MNHEY, SMNVEV (reference sequence). The V end lost 3 bases, the J end lost 0 bases, and 9 bases lay between the germline ends. DNA for the CDR3: TGTGCCAGCAGTTTCGCCTCGAGCTCCTACGAGCAGTACTTC. This translates into CASSFASSSYEQYF.

J is TRBJ1-1 and V is TRBV6-1; possible D gene TRBD1, 6 bases. V was trimmed by 7 bases and J by 5 bases, leaving 14 bases between them. The germline gives CDR1 MNHNS, CDR2 SASEGT. The CDR3 is 13 amino acids. This CDR3 reads CASNTGLGTEAFF. The CDR3 DNA reads TGTGCCAGCAATACAGGGTTGGGTACTGAAGCTTTCTTT.